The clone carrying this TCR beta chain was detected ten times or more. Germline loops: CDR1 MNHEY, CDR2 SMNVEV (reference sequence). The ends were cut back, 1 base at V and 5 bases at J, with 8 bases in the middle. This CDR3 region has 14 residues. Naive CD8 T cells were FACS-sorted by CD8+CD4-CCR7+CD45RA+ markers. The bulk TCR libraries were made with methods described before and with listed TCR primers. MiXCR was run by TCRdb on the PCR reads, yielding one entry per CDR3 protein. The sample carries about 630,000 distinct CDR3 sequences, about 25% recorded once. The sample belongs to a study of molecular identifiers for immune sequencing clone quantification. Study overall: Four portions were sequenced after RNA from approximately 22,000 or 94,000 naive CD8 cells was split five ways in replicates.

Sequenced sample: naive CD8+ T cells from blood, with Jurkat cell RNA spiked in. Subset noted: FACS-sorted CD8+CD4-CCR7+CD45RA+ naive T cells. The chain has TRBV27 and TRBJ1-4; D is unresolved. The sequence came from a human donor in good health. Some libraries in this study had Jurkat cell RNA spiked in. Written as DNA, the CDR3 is TGTGCCAGCAGTTTATGGGGAGTCAATGAAAAACTGTTTTTT. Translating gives CASSLWGVNEKLFF.